These T cell receptor beta chains were read from a single sample in a study of T cell responses to AZD1222 COVID-19 vaccine. Profiled with immunoSEQ multiplex PCR; TCRdb holds only in-frame clones, not every one. The sample holds 120,000 to 150,000 clones, about 88% seen once. The source was peripheral blood, collected on day 0 of AZD1222 vaccination. These TCRs come from an adult in good health. Both conserved end residues are part of each CDR3. D genes are given only for firm matches. Expanded clones are given a class, and other clones once, few, many or no size at all.

>NA|TRBV30|TRBJ2-7|TRBD2
TGTGCCTGGAGTGTAGGGGGACTAGGCAGAGGCGAGCAGTACTTC
CAWSVGGLGRGEQYF
>NA|TRBV27|TRBJ2-1|TRBD2
TGTGCCAGCAGTTTCCGACTAGCGGGAGGGGTCTCCTACAATGAGCAGTTCTTC
CASSFRLAGGVSYNEQFF
>NA|TRBV27|TRBJ2-7|NA
TGTGCCAGCAGTTTTATCGCGGAGAGCTCCTACGAGCAGTACTTC
CASSFIAESSYEQYF
>NA|TRBV7-9|TRBJ2-7|TRBD2
TGTGCCAGCAGAAATATAGCGGGAGCGTTGGGAGACGAGCAGTACTTC
CASRNIAGALGDEQYF
>once|TRBV14|TRBJ2-3|NA
TGTGCCAGCAGCCAAGATACCTACACAGATACGCAGTATTTT
CASSQDTYTDTQYF
>NA|TRBV5-4|TRBJ2-1|NA
TGTGCCAGCAGCCCCGCTAGGGAGTCTAACAATGAGCAGTTCTTC
CASSPARESNNEQFF
>NA|TRBV5-6|TRBJ2-1|TRBD2
TGTGCCAGCAGCGAGGGACTAGCGGGAGGCAGGGGTAATCCCAATGAGCAGTTCTTC
CASSEGLAGGRGNPNEQFF
>once|TRBV29-1|TRBJ2-3|NA
TGCAGCGTTGATAGGCAGGGCACAGATACGCAGTATTTT
CSVDRQGTDTQYF
>NA|TRBV11-3|TRBJ2-3|TRBD2
TGTGCCAGCAGCCCCCGGGCTAGCGGGAGTGCAGATACGCAGTATTTT
CASSPRASGSADTQYF
>NA|TRBV28|TRBJ1-2|NA
TGTGCCACCCTAATCGGTGCGGGCGGCTATGGCTACACCTTC
CATLIGAGGYGYTF
>NA|TRBV5-1|TRBJ2-6|NA
TGCGCCAGCAGCTTGGTGGAGACCGGGGCCAACGTCCTGACTTTC
CASSLVETGANVLTF
>NA|TRBV7-9|TRBJ2-7|NA
TGTGCCAGCAGCTTGACCATATACGAGCAGTACTTC
CASSLTIYEQYF